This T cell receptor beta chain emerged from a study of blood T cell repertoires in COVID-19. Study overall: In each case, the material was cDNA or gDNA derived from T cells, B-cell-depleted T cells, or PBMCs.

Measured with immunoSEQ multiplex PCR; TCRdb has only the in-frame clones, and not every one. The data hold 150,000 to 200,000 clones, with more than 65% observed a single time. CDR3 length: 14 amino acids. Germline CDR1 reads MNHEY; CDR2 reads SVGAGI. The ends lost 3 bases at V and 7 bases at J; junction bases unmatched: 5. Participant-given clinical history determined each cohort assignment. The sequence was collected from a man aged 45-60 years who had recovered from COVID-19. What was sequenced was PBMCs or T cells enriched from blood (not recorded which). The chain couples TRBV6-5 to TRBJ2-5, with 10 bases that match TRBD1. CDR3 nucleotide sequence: TGTGCCAGCAGTTATAGACGGACAGGGGGGACCCAGTACTTC. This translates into CASSYRRTGGTQYF.